The next 28 T cell receptor beta chains were all read from a single sample in a study of shared clonotypes between healthy human individuals. The method was immunoSEQ multiplex PCR; TCRdb's version includes in-frame clones alone and lacks a portion of them. The sample has roughly 810,000 clones; around 96% are singletons. As defined, naive CD8 cells were CD45RO-negative and positively selected for CCR7, with terminally differentiated effector memory CD45RA+ cells excluded. What was sequenced was naive CD8+ T cells sorted from blood. These receptors all come from a man aged 25 to 45 in good health.

As regards this clone: Different DNA sequences within this sample yield the same CDR3. The gene calls are TRBV27 and TRBJ2-7; no clear D. The length of the CDR3 is 13 residues. Trimming removed 3 bases from V and 4 bases from J, with 10 bases in between. CDR1 is MNHEY and CDR2 is SMNVEV in the germline V gene (reference sequence). This chain's CDR3 is CASSLKRVYEQYF. CDR3 coding DNA: TGTGCCAGCAGTTTGAAACGGGTTTACGAGCAGTACTTC.

The genes are TRBV7-8 and TRBJ2-1; D tentatively fits TRBD1 or TRBD2 (6 bases each). V was shortened by 2 bases and J by 5 bases, with 10 bases between the two germline ends. Looked up from germline, CDR1 is SGHVS and CDR2 is FQNEAQ. The CDR3 contains 14 residues. This chain's CDR3 is CASSLRGVNNEQFF. CDR3 coding DNA: TGTGCCAGCAGCTTAAGGGGGGTGAACAATGAGCAGTTCTTC.

This sequence joins TRBV27 and TRBJ2-7; 7 bases are a match to TRBD2. V shed 3 bases and J 7 bases; nucleotides not matched to a gene: 9. The CDR3 spans 14 residues. Germline CDR1 reads MNHEY; CDR2 reads SMNVEV (reference sequence). This CDR3 reads CASSLGGGLREQYF. CDR3 bases: TGTGCCAGCAGTTTGGGGGGGGGTTTGCGTGAGCAGTACTTC.

This chain connects TRBV10-3 to TRBJ2-1; D is perhaps TRBD1 or TRBD2 (5 bases each). Germline assignment: CDR1 ENHRY and CDR2 SYGVKD. The V end lost 4 bases, the J end lost 7 bases, and 17 bases lay between the germline ends. This CDR3 region has 15 residues. In DNA form, the CDR3 reads TGTGCCATCAGTGGGGCCGGGACGGTCGAGAATGAGCAGTTCTTC. Translating it yields CAISGAGTVENEQFF.

The chain links TRBV27 to TRBJ2-1; perhaps TRBD2 as D (5 bases). Trimming pared 4 bases from V and 3 bases from J, leaving 10 bases between. The CDR3 runs to 14 residues. CDR1 is MNHEY, CDR2 SMNVEV, per germline (reference sequence). CDR3 protein: CASSSASNYNEQFF. The CDR3 DNA follows: TGTGCCAGCAGTTCCGCTAGCAACTACAATGAGCAGTTCTTC.

V gene TRBV30 combines with J gene TRBJ2-1; 9 nucleotides line up with TRBD2. Losses at the gene ends were 0 bases for V and 13 bases for J; bases not matched to a gene: 10. Germline-derived CDR1 and CDR2 are GTSNPN and SVGIG (reference sequence). This CDR3 is built from 14 residues. The CDR3 nucleotides are TGTGCCTGGAGTGTTGCAGCGGGAGGCCCTAACCAGTTCTTC. Protein product: CAWSVAAGGPNQFF.

The rearrangement joins TRBV13 to TRBJ1-2, with D possibly being TRBD1 (6 bases). V lost 1 base and J lost 3, with 12 bases in between. The germline gives CDR1 PRHDT, CDR2 FYEKMQ (reference sequence). This CDR3 is built from 15 residues. Here the CDR3 DNA reads TGTGCCAGCAGCTTAGTGTACAGGGAGGACTATGGCTACACCTTC. The encoded protein is CASSLVYREDYGYTF. The full variable domain, rest sourced from reference TRBV13 and TRBJ1-2, is AAGVIQSPRHLIKEKRETATLKCYPIPRHDTVYWYQQGPGQDPQFLISFYEKMQSDKGSIPDRFSAQQFSDYHSELNMSSLELGDSALYFCASSLVYREDYGYTFGSGTRLTVV.

The V and J genes are TRBV27 and TRBJ2-1; 12 bases agree with TRBD2. Germline V lookup: CDR1 MNHEY, CDR2 SMNVEV (reference sequence). Trimming cost V 2 bases and J 8 bases; bases outside gene matches: 4. This CDR3 spans 15 amino acids. The CDR3 loop is CASSLRLAGVYEQFF. DNA for the CDR3: TGTGCCAGCAGTTTAAGACTAGCGGGAGTTTATGAGCAGTTCTTC.

The chain uses TRBV29-1 and TRBJ2-7; D is unresolved. Germline assignment: CDR1 SQVTM and CDR2 ANQGSEA. Trimming pared 0 bases from V and 7 bases from J, leaving 4 bases between. The CDR3 loop spans 10 amino acids. The CDR3 region is CSVEEGEQYF. As DNA, the CDR3 is TGCAGCGTTGAAGAGGGGGAGCAGTACTTC.

The rearrangement links TRBV7-3 to TRBJ2-1; the D gene is possibly TRBD2 (5 bases). CDR3 length equals 14 residues. Germline assignment: CDR1 SGHTA and CDR2 FQGTGA. The V end was cut by 2 bases, the J end by 0 bases, with 5 bases between. In DNA form, the CDR3 reads TGTGCCAGCAGCTTAGGAGGCTCCTACAATGAGCAGTTCTTC. Encoded protein: CASSLGGSYNEQFF.

This chain links TRBV5-6 with TRBJ1-4, with D unclear. Germline CDR1 and CDR2: SGHDT and YYEEEE. Trimming left V 4 bases short and J 1 base short, with 14 bases between. The CDR3 is 16 amino acids. The chain's CDR3 is CASSPLGTGTNEKLFF. The CDR3 DNA reads TGTGCCAGCAGCCCGTTAGGAACTGGAACTAATGAAAAACTGTTTTTT.

This chain joins TRBV2 and TRBJ2-7; the match to TRBD2 covers 8 bases. The CDR3 loop spans 16 amino acids. The trim removed 1 base at V and 2 bases at J, leaving 7 bases unmatched. Per germline, CDR1 SNHLY and CDR2 FYNNEI. CDR3 sequence: CASSEGPGTRTYEQYF. CDR3 nucleotide sequence: TGTGCCAGCAGTGAAGGGCCCGGGACTAGGACCTACGAGCAGTACTTC.

This clone appeared once. The J gene is TRBJ1-4, the V gene TRBV27; 8 bases line up with TRBD1. Losses at the gene ends were 0 bases for V and 8 bases for J; bases not matched to a gene: 8. Per the germline V gene, CDR1 is MNHEY and CDR2 is SMNVEV (reference sequence). The CDR3 has 16 residues. In nucleotides, the CDR3 is TGTGCCAGCAGTTTATCGTACAGGGGGAGTTGGGAAAAACTGTTTTTT. Translation gives CASSLSYRGSWEKLFF. The variable domain in full, with the rest retrieved from reference TRBV27 and TRBJ1-4, is EAQVTQNPRYLITVTGKKLTVTCSQNMNHEYMSWYRQDPGLGLRQIYYSMNVEVTDKGDVPEGYKVSRKEKRNFPLILESPSPNQTSLYFCASSLSYRGSWEKLFFGSGTQLSVL.

Details on this clone: The sample has other DNA sequences that encode this CDR3 too. This chain joins TRBV25-1 and TRBJ2-5; D ambiguous. This CDR3 is 10 amino acids long. The germline V gene has CDR1 MGHDK and CDR2 SYGVNS. The V end was cut by 8 bases, the J end by 5 bases, with 6 bases between. The CDR3 DNA reads as TGTGCCAGCTCCTTGGAGACCCAGTACTTC. Its translation: CASSLETQYF.

The V and J genes are TRBV7-3 and TRBJ2-6; either TRBD1 or TRBD2 may supply D (6 bases each). CDR3 length equals 17 residues. Trimming stripped 2 bases from V and 0 bases from J, with 11 bases between. Germline loops: CDR1 SGHTA, CDR2 FQGTGA. The CDR3 coding sequence is TGTGCCAGCAGCTTATTCGGAGGGGGCTCTGGGGCCAACGTCCTGACTTTC. It is translated as CASSLFGGGSGANVLTF.

This rearrangement joins TRBV7-8 to TRBJ1-1; no definite D call. This CDR3 comprises 13 residues. The germline V gene has CDR1 SGHVS and CDR2 FQNEAQ. Trimming took 8 bases from V and 0 from J, leaving 10 bases between them. CDR3 in DNA: TGTGCCAGCTGGACGGGAGTGAACACTGAAGCTTTCTTT. Translating it yields CASWTGVNTEAFF.

The sample holds one count of this clone. The CDR3: CASSSRYRDRDEKLFF. Written as DNA, the CDR3 is TGTGCCAGCAGTTCAAGATACAGGGACAGGGATGAAAAACTGTTTTTT. The chain couples TRBV6-5 to TRBJ1-4, with 9 bases matching TRBD1. This CDR3 contains 16 residues. The V gene's germline CDR1 is MNHEY and CDR2 SVGAGI. V shed 4 bases and J 6 bases; nucleotides not matched to a gene: 9.

This chain uses TRBV11-2 with TRBJ2-1, with TRBD1 matching over 8 bases. The CDR3 is made up of 20 amino acids. Germline assignment: CDR1 SGHAT and CDR2 FQNNGV. The junction had 18 bases not matched to a gene; V was cut back by 0 bases and J by 5 bases. Here the CDR3 reads CASSLDFALWDRRDNNEQFF. The CDR3 DNA sequence: TGTGCCAGCAGCTTAGATTTTGCCCTATGGGACAGGAGAGACAACAATGAGCAGTTCTTC.

This chain joins TRBV29-1 and TRBJ1-2; D is perhaps TRBD1 (6 bases). The germline V gene has CDR1 SQVTM and CDR2 ANQGSEA. The CDR3 consists of 12 residues. Deletions cut 5 bases from V and 6 bases from J, with 13 bases between. The CDR3 sequence: CSVRTALHGYTF. Here the CDR3 DNA reads TGCAGCGTTAGGACAGCCCTCCATGGCTACACCTTC.

This chain joins TRBV25-1 and TRBJ1-4; maybe TRBD1 (6 bases). Germline V lookup: CDR1 MGHDK, CDR2 SYGVNS. The CDR3 runs to 17 residues. V was cut by 1 base and J by 4 bases, with 16 bases left in between. The CDR3 region is CASSELGAGADNEKLFF. The DNA for the CDR3 is TGTGCCAGCAGTGAATTAGGCGCGGGGGCCGATAATGAAAAACTGTTTTTT.

The gene calls are TRBV27 and TRBJ2-7; 10 bases match TRBD2. Germline V gives CDR1 MNHEY, CDR2 SMNVEV (reference sequence). The CDR3 extends over 18 amino acids. J lost 4 bases, V lost 5 bases, and 17 bases had no gene match. The CDR3 DNA reads as TGTGCCAGCAGTACAAACCTTCCTAGCGGGAGACAAGCTTACGAGCAGTACTTC. Its translation: CASSTNLPSGRQAYEQYF.

This rearrangement joins TRBV11-1 to TRBJ2-5, with 9 bases lining up with TRBD1. Germline CDR1 reads SGHAT; CDR2 reads FQDESV (reference sequence). J lost 2 bases, V lost 4 bases, and 8 bases had no gene match. CDR3 length equals 16 residues. CDR3 nucleotide sequence: TGTGCCAGCAGCTACCGGGACAGGGATTATCAAGAGACCCAGTACTTC. Translation gives CASSYRDRDYQETQYF.

V gene TRBV5-6 combines with J gene TRBJ1-1; 8 bases line up with TRBD1. Trimming cost V 1 base and J 1 base; bases outside gene matches: 3. Germline V gene lookup returns CDR1 SGHDT and CDR2 YYEEEE. The CDR3 is made up of 15 amino acids. CDR3 sequence (DNA): TGTGCCAGCAGCTTGATCGGACAGGGGAACACTGAAGCTTTCTTT. Translated, it gives CASSLIGQGNTEAFF.

The chain is built from TRBV28 and TRBJ2-4; D call uncertain. The CDR3 covers 14 residues. Germline values: CDR1 MDHEN, CDR2 SYDVKM. Trimming cost V 4 bases and J 2 bases, with 9 bases left between them. The CDR3 DNA reads as TGTGCCAGCAGTTACGGGTCGCCCAAAAACATTCAGTACTTC. Translation: CASSYGSPKNIQYF.

The rearrangement joins TRBV25-1 to TRBJ2-7; tentatively, D is TRBD2 (6 bases). Per germline, CDR1 MGHDK and CDR2 SYGVNS. The CDR3 has 14 residues. V dropped 3 bases and J dropped 3 bases, with 12 bases sitting between them. CDR3 DNA sequence: TGTGCCAGCAGTGAGTACGGACTAAACTACGAGCAGTACTTC. Its translation: CASSEYGLNYEQYF.

The V and J genes are TRBV2 and TRBJ1-5; no clear D gene. The CDR3 is made up of 12 amino acids. Germline V gene data show CDR1 as SNHLY and CDR2 as FYNNEI. Trimming took 6 bases from V and 3 from J, leaving 6 bases between them. This chain's CDR3 is CASSGLNQPQHF. CDR3 in DNA: TGTGCCAGCAGCGGACTCAATCAGCCCCAGCATTTT. Using reference TRBV2 and TRBJ1-5 for the parts outside the CDR3, the full variable domain is EPEVTQTPSHQVTQMGQEVILRCVPISNHLYFYWYRQILGQKVEFLVSFYNNEISEKSEIFDDQFSVERPDGSNFTLKIRSTKLEDSAMYFCASSGLNQPQHFGDGTRLSIL.

This clone appeared once. This sequence joins TRBV13 and TRBJ2-1; maybe TRBD2 (5 bases). This CDR3 spans 14 amino acids. Germline V gene lookup returns CDR1 PRHDT and CDR2 FYEKMQ (reference sequence). V lost 0 bases and J 3 bases, leaving 6 bases between the germline ends. CDR3 loop: CASSLGTIYNEQFF. CDR3 DNA sequence: TGTGCCAGCAGCTTAGGGACTATCTACAATGAGCAGTTCTTC.

The rearrangement uses TRBV6-1 and TRBJ2-1; 9 nucleotides match TRBD1. Germline CDR1 and CDR2: MNHNS and SASEGT. Losses at the gene ends were 2 bases for V and 6 bases for J; bases not matched to a gene: 8. CDR3 length equals 16 residues. CDR3 in amino acids: CASSEWWTGVGNEQFF. CDR3 bases: TGTGCCAGCAGTGAATGGTGGACAGGGGTTGGCAATGAGCAGTTCTTC.